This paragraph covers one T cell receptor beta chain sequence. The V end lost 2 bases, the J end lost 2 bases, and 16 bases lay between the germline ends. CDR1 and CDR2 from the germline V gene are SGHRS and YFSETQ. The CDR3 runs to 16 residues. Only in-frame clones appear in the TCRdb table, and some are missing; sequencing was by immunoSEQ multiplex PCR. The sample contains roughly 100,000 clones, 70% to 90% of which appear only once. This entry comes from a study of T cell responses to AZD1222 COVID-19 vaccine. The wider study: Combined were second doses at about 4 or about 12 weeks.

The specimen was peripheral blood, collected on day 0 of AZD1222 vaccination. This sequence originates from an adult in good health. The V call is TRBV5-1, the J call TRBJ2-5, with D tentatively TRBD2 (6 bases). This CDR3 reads CASSLGGTGAQETQYF. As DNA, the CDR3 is TGCGCCAGCAGCTTAGGCGGGACGGGTGCTCAAGAGACCCAGTACTTC.